This T cell receptor beta chain was observed in a study of blood T cell repertoires in COVID-19. Across the whole study: Both acute and convalescent COVID-19 samples were obtained from the United States, Italy and Spain.

Clones were read by immunoSEQ multiplex PCR, and TCRdb kept only the in-frame ones, dropping some. This table has around 81,000 clones, 70% to 80% appearing once. In germline, CDR1 is LNHDA, CDR2 SQIVND (reference sequence). Trimming removed 3 bases at V and 1 base at J, with 15 bases between. CDR3 length: 16 residues. The clonotype originates from a human donor in a cohort sampled during active COVID-19. J is TRBJ1-1 and V is TRBV19, with a tentative D call TRBD1 (6 bases). The sequenced sample consisted of peripheral blood. The CDR3 coding sequence is TGTGCCAGTAGTATCGAGACAGGTATGGGGAACACTGAAGCTTTCTTT. It yields the protein CASSIETGMGNTEAFF.